The sequence of this T cell receptor (beta chain) was determined in a study of T cell responses to AZD1222 COVID-19 vaccine. Overall study results and limits: Spike-spanning, vaccine-associated CD4 TCRs were dominant at 160-218 and 743-854.

With regard to this clone: Its specificity is unknown.

Method: immunoSEQ multiplex PCR; TCRdb's copy keeps in-frame clones and lacks some. This table has about 42,000 clones, 88% appearing once. The sample was peripheral blood, taken 28 days after the second AZD1222 dose. The receptor was isolated from an adult who received the AZD1222 COVID-19 vaccine.

The CDR3 nucleotides read TGTGCCAGCAGCGAGACTACCACCTACGAGCAGTACTTC. Translating gives CASSETTTYEQYF. This rearrangement joins TRBV9 to TRBJ2-7; D perhaps matches TRBD2 (5 bases). Germline lookup yields CDR1 SGDLS and CDR2 YYNGEE. CDR3 size: 13 residues. The germline V and J ends were trimmed by 3 bases and 2 bases, with 9 bases remaining between them. The variable domain in full, completed from reference TRBV9 and TRBJ2-7, reads DSGVTQTPKHLITATGQRVTLRCSPRSGDLSVYWYQQSLDQGLQFLIQYYNGEERAKGNILERFSAQQFPDLHSELNLSSLELGDSALYFCASSETTTYEQYFGPGTRLTVT.